This TCR beta chain came from a study of blood T cell repertoires in COVID-19. TCRdb keeps only in-frame clones here, not all; method: immunoSEQ multiplex PCR. This sample has approximately 300,000 clones; 85% to 90% occur once, and the top ten carry about 10%. CDR1 SGDLS and CDR2 YYNGEE come from the germline V gene. This CDR3 contains 15 residues. V gave up 0 bases and J gave up 7 bases, with 14 bases separating them. Recovered participants had two consecutive negative NP/OP PCR tests, healthcare professional clearance, or symptom resolution. This TCR was sampled from a young woman who had recovered from COVID-19. The chain employs TRBV9 and TRBJ2-1, with D maybe TRBD2 (7 bases). The material sequenced was PBMCs or T cells enriched from blood (not recorded which). As DNA, the CDR3 is TGTGCCAGCAGCGTAGGGGGGGGCCACGGTAATGAGCAGTTCTTC. Encoded protein: CASSVGGGHGNEQFF.